This T cell receptor beta chain is drawn from a study of blood T cell repertoires in COVID-19. Study details: The United States, Italy and Spain were the sources of the acute and convalescent COVID-19 samples. Sources were T cells, B-cell-depleted T cells, or PBMCs; the material itself was cDNA or gDNA.

Methods used by the authors: Amplified reference gene primers provided the basis for estimating nucleated cell counts. Profiling relied on immunoSEQ multiplex PCR, and the TCRdb table lists in-frame clones only, not all of them. D and trimming were read from the DNA, whereas the V and J calls and clone size are those reported in that table. The table includes more than 95,000 clones, roughly 80% detected once. Germline values: CDR1 MGHRA, CDR2 YSYEKL. V lost 4 bases, J lost 8 bases, and 4 bases stayed unmatched. The CDR3 has 14 amino acids. This TCR derives from a woman in her 70s with acute or convalescent COVID-19. The chain has TRBV4-1 and TRBJ1-6; 8 bases agree with TRBD1. The specimen sequenced was peripheral blood. The CDR3 nucleotides are TGCGCCAGCAGCCGGACAGGGACGGATTCACCCCTCCACTTT. Its translation: CASSRTGTDSPLHF.